This is a list of T cell receptor beta chains from one sample in a study of molecular identifiers for immune sequencing clone quantification. TCRdb called the PCR reads again in MiXCR, with one record for every CDR3 protein. The data hold roughly 320,000 distinct CDR3 sequences, with under 25% observed a single time. Sequencing was carried out using naive CD8+ T cells from blood, with Jurkat cell RNA spiked in. The source is a human donor in good health. Some libraries in this study had Jurkat cell RNA spiked in. Each CDR3 is given with its conserved first and last residue. Fields, in order: V gene, D gene, J gene, clone size, CDR3 DNA, CDR3 protein. A D gene is named only where the DNA matches it firmly. Clone size is given for some rows only: seen once, a few or many times, or a class if the clone is expanded.

TRBV6-2/TRBV6-3	NA	TRBJ1-1	few	TGTGCCAGCAGTTACCCGGGGATTTTGACTGAAGCTTTCTTT	CASSYPGILTEAFF
TRBV28	TRBD2	TRBJ2-3	few	TGTGCCAGCAGTCCAGGACTAGCGGGAGTTGGGGATACGCAGTATTTT	CASSPGLAGVGDTQYF
TRBV19	NA	TRBJ2-3	few	TGTGCCAGTAGTCCCCAGGGATCTGCAGGTGATACGCAGTATTTT	CASSPQGSAGDTQYF
TRBV12-3/TRBV12-4	TRBD1	TRBJ2-5	many	TGTGCCAGCAGCGGACAGGGGAAAGAGACCCAGTACTTC	CASSGQGKETQYF
TRBV28	NA	TRBJ2-2	NA	TGTGCCAGCGGCCCGGGACTGAACACCGGGGAGCTGTTTTTT	CASGPGLNTGELFF
TRBV12-5	NA	TRBJ2-2	NA	TGTGCTAGTGGTTTGAGTTTCAGTAACACCGGGGGGCTGTTTTTT	CASGLSFSNTGGLFF
TRBV30	TRBD2	TRBJ2-1	NA	TGTGCCTGGAGTGTACTAGCGTTTGGGGAGCAGTTCTTC	CAWSVLAFGEQFF
TRBV9	TRBD2	TRBJ2-7	many	TGTGCCAGCAGCGAAACCGTGAGCGGGGGGGCCTCCTACGAGCAGTACTTC	CASSETVSGGASYEQYF
TRBV12-3/TRBV12-4	TRBD1	TRBJ2-7	many	TGTGCCAGCAGCGGGACAGGGGGTATATACGAGCAGTACTTC	CASSGTGGIYEQYF
TRBV28	NA	TRBJ2-7	many	TGTGCCAGCATGGGGCAGACCTACGAGCAGTACTTC	CASMGQTYEQYF
TRBV4-1	TRBD2	TRBJ2-5	NA	TGCGCCAGCAGCCAAGTGAGAGATAGCGGGTCCCAAGAGACCCAGTACTTC	CASSQVRDSGSQETQYF
TRBV11-2	TRBD1	TRBJ1-2	NA	TGTGCCAGCAGTTCCCTGGGGGGCGACAGGGGGCGAAGAGGGCTATTCTATGGCTACACCTTC	CASSSLGGDRGRRGLFYGYTF
TRBV6-6	TRBD1	TRBJ2-3	many	TGTGCCAGCAGTTACCCGAAGGACCCTACTTCAGGGGGCGGCGGTAGCACAGATACGCAGTATTTT	CASSYPKDPTSGGGGSTDTQYF
TRBV9	NA	TRBJ2-5	many	TGTGCCAGCAGCGTCGCCTCACTAGACCAAGAGACCCAGTACTTC	CASSVASLDQETQYF
TRBV7-9	NA	TRBJ2-3	many	TGTGCCAGCAGCCCGCCGGCTAGTTCGGATACGCAGTATTTT	CASSPPASSDTQYF
TRBV12-3/TRBV12-4	NA	TRBJ1-1	NA	TGTGTCAGTCGGGCAGGGCTGAACACTGAAGCTTTCTTT	CVSRAGLNTEAFF
TRBV7-9	NA	TRBJ2-5	NA	TGTGCCAGCAGCCCCCGTAGTAGGCAAAAGACCCAGTACTTC	CASSPRSRQKTQYF
TRBV27	NA	TRBJ1-4	NA	TGTGCCAGCAGTCCTAACGGGGTTAGTTTTAGAACTAATGAAAAACTGTTTTTT	CASSPNGVSFRTNEKLFF
TRBV4-1	NA	TRBJ2-7	NA	TGCGCCAGCAGCCAAGATCTCAGGAGCTACGAGCAGTACTTC	CASSQDLRSYEQYF
TRBV12-3/TRBV12-4	NA	TRBJ2-7	NA	TGTGCCAGCAGTTTTCGGCGGGACTCCTACGAGCAGTACTTC	CASSFRRDSYEQYF
TRBV5-8	NA	TRBJ1-4	many	TGTGCCAGCAGCTTGTCGGCGACCCCTAATGAAAAACTGTTTTTT	CASSLSATPNEKLFF
TRBV30	TRBD1	TRBJ2-5	NA	TGTGCCTGGAATTCCGGGACAGCCCTCCAAGAGACCCAGTACTTC	CAWNSGTALQETQYF
TRBV29-1	TRBD2	TRBJ2-3	many	TGCAGCGGGTGGGTGACCCAGCGGGGGGCCCGCACAGATACGCAGTATTTT	CSGWVTQRGARTDTQYF
TRBV7-9	NA	TRBJ1-1	NA	TGTGCCAGCAGCCAGACAGAAGTGCGCTTCAACAGTGAAGCTTTCTTT	CASSQTEVRFNSEAFF
TRBV4-3	NA	TRBJ2-7	NA	TGCGCCAGCAGCCAAGATAGGAGCTCCGAGCAGTACTTC	CASSQDRSSEQYF
TRBV7-6	NA	TRBJ2-3	NA	TGTGCCAGCAGCGACCCGGGGGACAGCACAGATACGCAGTATTTT	CASSDPGDSTDTQYF
TRBV20-1	NA	TRBJ2-3	few	TGCAGTGCTAACCCCTCCCTCGAACCAACCAGCACAGATACGCAGTATTTT	CSANPSLEPTSTDTQYF